These 3 T cell receptor beta chains share one sample of origin, sequenced in a study of blood T cells in healthy people across ages. Together with a sample-barcoded 5' primer, a J-beta primer mix was included in a second PCR lasting about 6 to 11 cycles. One entry per CDR3 protein results from TCRdb running MiXCR on the 5' RACE reads. Among 1.5 million to 2 million distinct CDR3 sequences, 39% were seen once, and the ten largest hold 23%. Sequencing used blood. These receptors were taken from a human donor in good health.

This chain links TRBV7-8 with TRBJ2-1; 10 nucleotides agree with TRBD2. CDR3 length equals 14 residues. Trimming cost V 4 bases and J 8 bases; bases outside gene matches: 5. The germline V gene encodes CDR1 SGHVS and CDR2 FQNEAQ. The CDR3 DNA is TGTGCCAGCAGCTCCGAGCGGGGGGGGGATGAGCAGTTCTTC. Translation gives CASSSERGGDEQFF. Full variable domain (missing parts from reference TRBV7-8 and TRBJ2-1): GAGVSQSPRYKVAKRGQDVALRCDPISGHVSLFWYQQALGQGPEFLTYFQNEAQLDKSGLPSDRFFAERPEGSVSTLKIQRTQQEDSAVYLCASSSERGGDEQFFGPGTRLTVL.

This clonotype was seen a few times. The chain joins TRBV9 to TRBJ1-2; D not certain. Looked up from germline, CDR1 is SGDLS and CDR2 is YYNGEE. Deletions cut 6 bases from V and 1 base from J, with 16 bases between. The CDR3 is 15 residues long. The CDR3 DNA reads as TGTGCCAGCAACAATCCCCAGAGACATAACTATGGCTACACCTTC. Translating gives CASNNPQRHNYGYTF. Based on the CDR3 plus reference TRBV9 and TRBJ1-2, the full variable domain is DSGVTQTPKHLITATGQRVTLRCSPRSGDLSVYWYQQSLDQGLQFLIQYYNGEERAKGNILERFSAQQFPDLHSELNLSSLELGDSALYFCASNNPQRHNYGYTFGSGTRLTVV.

The V gene is TRBV20-1, the J gene TRBJ1-5; perhaps TRBD1 as D (6 bases). CDR1 is DFQATT and CDR2 is SNEGSKA in the germline V gene (reference sequence). Trimming stripped 4 bases from V and 1 base from J, with 8 bases between. This CDR3 has 13 amino acids. The DNA for the CDR3 is TGCAGTGCTATTGGACAGAGCAATCAGCCCCAGCATTTT. As protein: CSAIGQSNQPQHF.